The rows below give T cell receptor beta chains drawn from one sample of a study of T cell responses to AZD1222 COVID-19 vaccine. Clones were read by immunoSEQ multiplex PCR, and TCRdb kept only the in-frame ones, dropping some. The sample includes fewer than 110,000 clones, about 85% of them seen just once. The sample was peripheral blood, taken on day 0 of AZD1222 vaccination. These receptors came from an adult in good health. The CDR3 runs from the conserved cysteine through the conserved F or W. The D gene is left open where the match is weak. Clone size is given for some rows only: seen once, a few or many times, or a class if the clone is expanded.

J gene: TRBJ2-7
V gene: TRBV19
clone size: -
D gene: TRBD1
CDR3 DNA: TGTGCCAGTAGTATTGGACAGGGGATTTACTACGAGCAGTACTTC
CDR3 protein: CASSIGQGIYYEQYF

J gene: TRBJ2-7
V gene: TRBV6-5
clone size: -
D gene: -
CDR3 DNA: TGTGCCAGCAGTTACGCTGGAAGCTCCTACGAGCAGTACTTC
CDR3 protein: CASSYAGSSYEQYF

J gene: TRBJ2-2
V gene: TRBV11-3
clone size: -
D gene: -
CDR3 DNA: TGTGCCAGCAGCCCGCCCTCGGGGACCGGGGAGCTGTTTTTT
CDR3 protein: CASSPPSGTGELFF

J gene: TRBJ1-1
V gene: TRBV30
clone size: -
D gene: -
CDR3 DNA: TGTGCCTGGATTCCCAGGGGTTACCCTGAAGCTTTCTTT
CDR3 protein: CAWIPRGYPEAFF

J gene: TRBJ1-5
V gene: TRBV6-5
clone size: few
D gene: -
CDR3 DNA: TGTGCCACAAACCCTCGAGGGACATTTCAGCCCCAGCATTTT
CDR3 protein: CATNPRGTFQPQHF

J gene: TRBJ1-5
V gene: TRBV12-2
clone size: -
D gene: -
CDR3 DNA: TGTGCAAGTCGCAAAACAGACGGGAATCAGCCCCAGCATTTT
CDR3 protein: CASRKTDGNQPQHF

J gene: TRBJ2-5
V gene: TRBV15
clone size: -
D gene: -
CDR3 DNA: TGTGCCACCAGCAGAAGGACTAACCAAGAGACCCAGTACTTC
CDR3 protein: CATSRRTNQETQYF

J gene: TRBJ1-2
V gene: TRBV5-1
clone size: -
D gene: -
CDR3 DNA: TGCGCCAGCAGGTCGTTACCAGGGCCGGGGGGCTACACCTTC
CDR3 protein: CASRSLPGPGGYTF

J gene: TRBJ2-1
V gene: TRBV7-2
clone size: -
D gene: TRBD2
CDR3 DNA: TGTGCCAGCAGCTTAGAAGGGACTAGCGGCCACAATGAGCAGTTCTTC
CDR3 protein: CASSLEGTSGHNEQFF

J gene: TRBJ2-5
V gene: TRBV14
clone size: -
D gene: -
CDR3 DNA: TGTGCCAGCAGCCCACGGGTTCGGGAGACCCAGTACTTC
CDR3 protein: CASSPRVRETQYF

J gene: TRBJ1-4
V gene: TRBV13
clone size: -
D gene: -
CDR3 DNA: TGTGCCAGCAGCGCGCTGAGCACTAATGAAAAACTGTTTTTT
CDR3 protein: CASSALSTNEKLFF

J gene: TRBJ1-3
V gene: TRBV4-2
clone size: few
D gene: TRBD1
CDR3 DNA: TGTGCCGTGGGAGGGGGCGCAGGAAACACCATATATTTT
CDR3 protein: CAVGGGAGNTIYF

J gene: TRBJ2-2
V gene: TRBV19
clone size: -
D gene: TRBD2
CDR3 DNA: TGTGCCAGTAGTGGGAGGGGAACCGGGGAGCTGTTTTTT
CDR3 protein: CASSGRGTGELFF

J gene: TRBJ1-1
V gene: TRBV12-3/TRBV12-4
clone size: -
D gene: -
CDR3 DNA: TGTGCCAGCAGTTACTCAGGGAACACTGAAGCTTTCTTT
CDR3 protein: CASSYSGNTEAFF

J gene: TRBJ1-2
V gene: TRBV5-5
clone size: -
D gene: -
CDR3 DNA: TGTGCCAGCAGCTTGTATTATCGGGGCGCGAATGGCTACACCTTC
CDR3 protein: CASSLYYRGANGYTF

J gene: TRBJ1-2
V gene: TRBV7-6
clone size: -
D gene: TRBD1
CDR3 DNA: TGTGCCAGCAGCCGCGGACAGGAACATGGCTACACCTTC
CDR3 protein: CASSRGQEHGYTF

J gene: TRBJ1-6
V gene: TRBV28
clone size: -
D gene: -
CDR3 DNA: TGTGCCAGCAGCCCCCCCAATTCACCCCTCCACTTT
CDR3 protein: CASSPPNSPLHF

J gene: TRBJ2-7
V gene: TRBV6-6
clone size: -
D gene: -
CDR3 DNA: TGTGCCAGCGGGACTGTCGAGCAGTACTTC
CDR3 protein: CASGTVEQYF

J gene: TRBJ2-7
V gene: TRBV7-2
clone size: -
D gene: -
CDR3 DNA: TGTGCCAGCAGCTTAGGGGCAGGGGTCCCATTCCACTACGAGCAGTACTTC
CDR3 protein: CASSLGAGVPFHYEQYF

J gene: TRBJ1-2
V gene: TRBV6-1
clone size: -
D gene: TRBD1
CDR3 DNA: TGTGCCAGCAGTGAACCACCGACAGGGGGCAACGGCTACACCTTC
CDR3 protein: CASSEPPTGGNGYTF

J gene: TRBJ1-1
V gene: TRBV29-1
clone size: -
D gene: -
CDR3 DNA: TGCAGCGTTGAGGAGGGAGTGGGCACTGAAGCTTTCTTT
CDR3 protein: CSVEEGVGTEAFF

J gene: TRBJ1-2
V gene: TRBV13
clone size: -
D gene: -
CDR3 DNA: TGTGCCAGCAGCTTAAGACCTCTGGGTGGCTACACCTTC
CDR3 protein: CASSLRPLGGYTF

J gene: TRBJ1-5
V gene: TRBV5-5
clone size: -
D gene: -
CDR3 DNA: TGTGCCAGCAGCTTGGTTTGGACAGCGCCTCATCAGCCCCAGCATTTT
CDR3 protein: CASSLVWTAPHQPQHF

J gene: TRBJ2-7
V gene: TRBV5-4
clone size: -
D gene: TRBD2
CDR3 DNA: TGTGCCAGCAGCTCCGGACTAGGCGGCAGTACTATCTACGAGCAGTACTTC
CDR3 protein: CASSSGLGGSTIYEQYF

J gene: TRBJ1-2
V gene: TRBV2
clone size: -
D gene: -
CDR3 DNA: TGTGCCAGCACTCAGAGGAACTATGGCTACACCTTC
CDR3 protein: CASTQRNYGYTF

J gene: TRBJ1-3
V gene: TRBV10-3
clone size: -
D gene: -
CDR3 DNA: TGTGCCATCAGCGAGACAGGCTCTGGAAACACCATATATTTT
CDR3 protein: CAISETGSGNTIYF

J gene: TRBJ1-1
V gene: TRBV29-1
clone size: -
D gene: TRBD1
CDR3 DNA: TGCAGCGTGCCCGGGACAGCGAACACTGAAGCTTTCTTT
CDR3 protein: CSVPGTANTEAFF

J gene: TRBJ1-5
V gene: TRBV12-3/TRBV12-4
clone size: -
D gene: -
CDR3 DNA: TGTGCCAGCACCGCTTTATGGAATCAGCCCCAGCATTTT
CDR3 protein: CASTALWNQPQHF

J gene: TRBJ1-5
V gene: TRBV5-4
clone size: -
D gene: -
CDR3 DNA: TGTGCCAGCAGCACCGGGACCGATAGCAATCAGCCCCAGCATTTT
CDR3 protein: CASSTGTDSNQPQHF

J gene: TRBJ1-4
V gene: TRBV11-2
clone size: -
D gene: -
CDR3 DNA: TGTGCCAGCAGCTCCACAGGGAGTGAAAAACTGTTTTTT
CDR3 protein: CASSSTGSEKLFF

J gene: TRBJ1-2
V gene: TRBV7-3
clone size: -
D gene: -
CDR3 DNA: TGTGCCAGCAGCCCCTCCCAGGGTTCGATCGGCTACACCTTC
CDR3 protein: CASSPSQGSIGYTF

J gene: TRBJ1-4
V gene: TRBV12-5
clone size: -
D gene: -
CDR3 DNA: TGTGCTAGTGCCGCTCCGGACAGCGATGAAAAACTGTTTTTT
CDR3 protein: CASAAPDSDEKLFF

J gene: TRBJ2-5
V gene: TRBV19
clone size: -
D gene: -
CDR3 DNA: TGTGCCAGTAGTGGGAGTGTGAGGGAGACCCAGTACTTC
CDR3 protein: CASSGSVRETQYF

J gene: TRBJ2-4
V gene: TRBV5-1
clone size: -
D gene: -
CDR3 DNA: TGCGCCAGCAGCGGAGGGGGAGCCAAAAACATTCAGTACTTC
CDR3 protein: CASSGGGAKNIQYF

J gene: TRBJ1-5
V gene: TRBV19
clone size: -
D gene: TRBD1
CDR3 DNA: TGTGCCAGTACGGAAAGACAGGGGGCTTCGAATCAGCCCCAGCATTTT
CDR3 protein: CASTERQGASNQPQHF

J gene: TRBJ1-5
V gene: TRBV11-2
clone size: -
D gene: TRBD1
CDR3 DNA: TGTGCCAGCAGCTTGGGGACAGGGGCTTTTCAGCCCCAGCATTTT
CDR3 protein: CASSLGTGAFQPQHF

J gene: TRBJ1-2
V gene: TRBV2
clone size: -
D gene: -
CDR3 DNA: TGTGCCAGCAGTGAAATGGGGCGGCGCTATGGCTACACCTTC
CDR3 protein: CASSEMGRRYGYTF

J gene: TRBJ1-6
V gene: TRBV4-3
clone size: few
D gene: -
CDR3 DNA: TGCGCCAGCAGCCAAGATAGGACAGACCTTTCACCCCTCCACTTT
CDR3 protein: CASSQDRTDLSPLHF

J gene: TRBJ1-3
V gene: TRBV6-1
clone size: -
D gene: -
CDR3 DNA: TGTGCCAGCAGTGAAGCTTGGCATTCCTCTGGAAACACCATATATTTT
CDR3 protein: CASSEAWHSSGNTIYF

J gene: TRBJ2-1
V gene: TRBV7-3
clone size: few
D gene: -
CDR3 DNA: TGTGCCAGCAGCTTAGAAAAAAGCTCCTACAATGAGCAGTTCTTC
CDR3 protein: CASSLEKSSYNEQFF

J gene: TRBJ2-2
V gene: TRBV7-2
clone size: -
D gene: -
CDR3 DNA: TGTGCCAGCAGCATGGGTTATTCGGACGGGGAGCTGTTTTTT
CDR3 protein: CASSMGYSDGELFF

J gene: TRBJ1-1
V gene: TRBV5-4
clone size: -
D gene: -
CDR3 DNA: TGTGCCAGCAGCTTGGCACAGTACCATGAAGCTTTCTTT
CDR3 protein: CASSLAQYHEAFF

J gene: TRBJ1-4
V gene: TRBV6-2/TRBV6-3
clone size: -
D gene: -
CDR3 DNA: TGTGCCAGCAGTTACCGACCGGGACCGCCCTTTTTGGAAAAACTGTTTTTT
CDR3 protein: CASSYRPGPPFLEKLFF

J gene: TRBJ2-5
V gene: TRBV14
clone size: -
D gene: -
CDR3 DNA: TGTGCCAGCAGCTACCAAGAGACCCAGTACTTC
CDR3 protein: CASSYQETQYF

J gene: TRBJ2-7
V gene: TRBV11-2
clone size: -
D gene: -
CDR3 DNA: TGTGCCAGCAGCTCCAGGGAAGGCTCCTACGAGCAGTACTTC
CDR3 protein: CASSSREGSYEQYF

J gene: TRBJ2-3
V gene: TRBV30
clone size: -
D gene: TRBD1
CDR3 DNA: TGTGCCTGGAGTGCCCGGGCAGGGGGAGATACGCAGTATTTT
CDR3 protein: CAWSARAGGDTQYF

J gene: TRBJ2-2
V gene: TRBV6-4
clone size: -
D gene: -
CDR3 DNA: TGTGCCAGCAGTGACTCGGGCACCGGGGAGCTGTTTTTT
CDR3 protein: CASSDSGTGELFF

J gene: TRBJ2-5
V gene: TRBV19
clone size: -
D gene: -
CDR3 DNA: TGTGCCAGTAGTGTAGGCCTTCGGCGGGGGCTACAAGAGACCCAGTACTTC
CDR3 protein: CASSVGLRRGLQETQYF

J gene: TRBJ1-1
V gene: TRBV7-2
clone size: -
D gene: TRBD1
CDR3 DNA: TGTGCCAGCAGCCTCTCTCCCGGGACAGGAGAAGCTTTCTTT
CDR3 protein: CASSLSPGTGEAFF

J gene: TRBJ1-1
V gene: TRBV5-6
clone size: -
D gene: -
CDR3 DNA: TGTGCCAGCAGCTTGGCCCGGCTGGGGACTGAAGCTTTCTTT
CDR3 protein: CASSLARLGTEAFF

J gene: TRBJ2-7
V gene: TRBV10-2
clone size: -
D gene: -
CDR3 DNA: TGCGCCAGCACCCGGGACTCAGCCTACGAGCAGTACTTC
CDR3 protein: CASTRDSAYEQYF

J gene: TRBJ1-3
V gene: TRBV18
clone size: -
D gene: -
CDR3 DNA: TGTGCCAGCTCACCACTTGACGGGGGTTCTGGAAACACCATATATTTT
CDR3 protein: CASSPLDGGSGNTIYF

J gene: TRBJ1-2
V gene: TRBV14
clone size: -
D gene: -
CDR3 DNA: TGTGCCAGCAGCCCGACCTATAGGGGTGGGAGATATGGCTACACCTTC
CDR3 protein: CASSPTYRGGRYGYTF